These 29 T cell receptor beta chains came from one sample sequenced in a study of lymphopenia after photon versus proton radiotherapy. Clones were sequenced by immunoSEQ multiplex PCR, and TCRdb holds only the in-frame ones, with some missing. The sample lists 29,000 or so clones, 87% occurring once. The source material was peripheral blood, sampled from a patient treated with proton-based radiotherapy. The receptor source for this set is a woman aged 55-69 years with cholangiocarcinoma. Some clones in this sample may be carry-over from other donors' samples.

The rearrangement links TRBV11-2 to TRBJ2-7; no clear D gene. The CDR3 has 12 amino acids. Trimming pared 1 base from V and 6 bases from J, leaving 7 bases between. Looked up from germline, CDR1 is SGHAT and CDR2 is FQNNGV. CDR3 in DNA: TGTGCCAGCAGCTTAGTAGAGGCCGAGCAGTACTTC. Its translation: CASSLVEAEQYF.

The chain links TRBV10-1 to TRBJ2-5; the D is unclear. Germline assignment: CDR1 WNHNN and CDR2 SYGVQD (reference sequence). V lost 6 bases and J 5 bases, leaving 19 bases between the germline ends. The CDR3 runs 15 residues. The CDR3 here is CASSRQPSAMETQYF. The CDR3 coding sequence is TGCGCCAGCAGCCGACAACCCTCGGCGATGGAGACCCAGTACTTC.

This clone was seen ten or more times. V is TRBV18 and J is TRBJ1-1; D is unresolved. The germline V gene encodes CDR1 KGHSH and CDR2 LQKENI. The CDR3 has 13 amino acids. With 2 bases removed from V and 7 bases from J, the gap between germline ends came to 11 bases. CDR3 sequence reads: CASSPGEHIEAFF. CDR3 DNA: TGTGCCAGCTCACCAGGAGAACACATTGAAGCTTTCTTT.

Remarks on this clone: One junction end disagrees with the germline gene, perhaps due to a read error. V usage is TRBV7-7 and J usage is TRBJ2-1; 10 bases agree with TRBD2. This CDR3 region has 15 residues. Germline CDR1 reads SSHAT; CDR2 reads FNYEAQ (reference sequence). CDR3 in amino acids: CASSPGTSEGNEQFF. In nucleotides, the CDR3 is TGTGCTAGCAGCCCCGGGACTAGCGAGGGTAATGAGCAGTTCTTC.

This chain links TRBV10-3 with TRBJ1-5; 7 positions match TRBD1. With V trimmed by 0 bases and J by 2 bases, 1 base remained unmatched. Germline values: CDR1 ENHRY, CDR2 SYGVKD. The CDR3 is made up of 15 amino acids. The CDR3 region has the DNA TGTGCCATCAGTGAGTCCGGGACAGGCAATCAGCCCCAGCATTTT. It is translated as CAISESGTGNQPQHF.

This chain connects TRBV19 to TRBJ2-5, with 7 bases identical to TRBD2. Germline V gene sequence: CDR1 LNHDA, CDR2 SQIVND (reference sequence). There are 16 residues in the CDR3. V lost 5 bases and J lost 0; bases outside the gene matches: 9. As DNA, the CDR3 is TGTGCCAGTAGTTCCCCCCCGGGGACTAACCAAGAGACCCAGTACTTC. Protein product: CASSSPPGTNQETQYF.

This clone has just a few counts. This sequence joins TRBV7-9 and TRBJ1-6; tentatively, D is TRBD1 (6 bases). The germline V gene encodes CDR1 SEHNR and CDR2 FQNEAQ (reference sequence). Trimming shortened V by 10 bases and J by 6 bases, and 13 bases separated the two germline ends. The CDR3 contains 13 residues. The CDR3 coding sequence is TGTGCCACCTGGGGGGGGGCTAATTCACCCCTCCACTTT. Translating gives CATWGGANSPLHF.

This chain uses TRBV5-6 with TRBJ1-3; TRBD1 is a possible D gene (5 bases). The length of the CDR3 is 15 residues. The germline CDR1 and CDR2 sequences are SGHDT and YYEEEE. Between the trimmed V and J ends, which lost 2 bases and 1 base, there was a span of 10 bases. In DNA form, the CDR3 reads TGTGCCAGCAGCTTTCAGACAGCGTCTGGAAACACCATATATTTT. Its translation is CASSFQTASGNTIYF.

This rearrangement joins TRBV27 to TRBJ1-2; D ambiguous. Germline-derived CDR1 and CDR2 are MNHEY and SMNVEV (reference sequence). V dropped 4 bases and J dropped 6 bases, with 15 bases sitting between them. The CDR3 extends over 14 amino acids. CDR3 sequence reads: CASSSNAFPHGYTF. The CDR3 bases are TGTGCCAGCAGTTCGAATGCGTTTCCCCATGGCTACACCTTC.

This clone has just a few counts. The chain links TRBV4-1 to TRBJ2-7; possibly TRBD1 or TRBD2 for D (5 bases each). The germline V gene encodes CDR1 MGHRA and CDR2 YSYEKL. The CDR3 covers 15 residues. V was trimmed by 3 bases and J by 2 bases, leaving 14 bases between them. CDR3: CASSHSTGGPYEQYF. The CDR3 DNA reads TGCGCCAGCAGCCACAGCACAGGAGGTCCCTACGAGCAGTACTTC.

The CDR3 DNA reads as TGTGCCAGCAGTGAAGAATGGGGGAACTATGGCTACACCTTC. This translates into CASSEEWGNYGYTF. The rearrangement joins TRBV6-1 to TRBJ1-2; D might be TRBD1 (5 bases). Trimming stripped 1 base from V and 2 bases from J, with 8 bases between. Germline V lookup: CDR1 MNHNS, CDR2 SASEGT. This CDR3 is built from 14 residues.

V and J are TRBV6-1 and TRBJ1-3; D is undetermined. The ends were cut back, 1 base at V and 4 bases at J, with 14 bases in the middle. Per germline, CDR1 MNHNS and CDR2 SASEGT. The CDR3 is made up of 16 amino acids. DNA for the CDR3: TGTGCCAGCAGTGAAGATCACGGTCTGCGGGGAAACACCATATATTTT. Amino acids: CASSEDHGLRGNTIYF.

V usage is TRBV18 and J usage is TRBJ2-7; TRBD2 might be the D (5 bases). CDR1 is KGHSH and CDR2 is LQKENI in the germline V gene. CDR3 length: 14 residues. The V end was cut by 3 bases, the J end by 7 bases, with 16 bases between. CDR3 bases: TGTGCCAGCTCACCCCAAGTAGCTTCGGGAGAGCAGTACTTC. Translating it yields CASSPQVASGEQYF.

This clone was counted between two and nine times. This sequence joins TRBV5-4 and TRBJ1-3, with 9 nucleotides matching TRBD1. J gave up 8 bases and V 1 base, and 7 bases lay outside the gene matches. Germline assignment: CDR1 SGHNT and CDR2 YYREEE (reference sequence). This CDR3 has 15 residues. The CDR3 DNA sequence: TGTGCCAGCAGCTTGCGAGGACAGGGGCATTACACCATATATTTT. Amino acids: CASSLRGQGHYTIYF.

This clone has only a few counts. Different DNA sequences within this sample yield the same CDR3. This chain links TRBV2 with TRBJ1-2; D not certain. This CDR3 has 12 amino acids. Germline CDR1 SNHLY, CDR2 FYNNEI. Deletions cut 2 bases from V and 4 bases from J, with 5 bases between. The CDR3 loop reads CASSELSYGYTF. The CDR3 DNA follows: TGTGCCAGCAGTGAACTTAGCTATGGCTACACCTTC.

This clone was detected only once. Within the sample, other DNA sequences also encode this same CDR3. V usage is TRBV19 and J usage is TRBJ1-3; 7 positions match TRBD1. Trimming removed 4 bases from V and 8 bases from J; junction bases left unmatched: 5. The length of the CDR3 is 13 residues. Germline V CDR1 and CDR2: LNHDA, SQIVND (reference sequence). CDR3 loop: CASSTGTADTIYF. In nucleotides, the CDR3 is TGTGCCAGTAGTACCGGGACAGCGGACACCATATATTTT.

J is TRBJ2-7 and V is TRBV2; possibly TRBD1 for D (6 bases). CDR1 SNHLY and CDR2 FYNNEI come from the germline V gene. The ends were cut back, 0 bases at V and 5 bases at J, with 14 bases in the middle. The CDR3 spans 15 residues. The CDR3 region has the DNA TGTGCCAGCAGTGAAGCGCAGGGGTCCTTCCACGAGCAGTACTTC. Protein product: CASSEAQGSFHEQYF.

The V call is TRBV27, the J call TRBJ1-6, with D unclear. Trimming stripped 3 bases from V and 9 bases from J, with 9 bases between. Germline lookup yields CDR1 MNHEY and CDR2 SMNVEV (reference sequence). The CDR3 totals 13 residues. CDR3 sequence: CASSLSSSSPLHF. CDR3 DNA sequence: TGTGCCAGCAGTTTGTCCTCCAGTTCACCCCTCCACTTT.

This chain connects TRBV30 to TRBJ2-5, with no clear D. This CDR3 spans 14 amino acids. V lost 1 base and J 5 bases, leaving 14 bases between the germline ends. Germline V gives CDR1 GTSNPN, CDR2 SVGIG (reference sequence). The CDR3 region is CAWSETYLVETQYF. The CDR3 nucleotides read TGTGCCTGGAGTGAAACCTACCTGGTGGAGACCCAGTACTTC.

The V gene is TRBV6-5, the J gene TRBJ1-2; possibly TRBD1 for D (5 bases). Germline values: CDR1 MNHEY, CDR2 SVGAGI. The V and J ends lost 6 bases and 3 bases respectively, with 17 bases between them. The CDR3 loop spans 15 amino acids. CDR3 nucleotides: TGTGCCAGCAGAACCATGGGGGTTTGGGACTATGGCTACACCTTC. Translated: CASRTMGVWDYGYTF.

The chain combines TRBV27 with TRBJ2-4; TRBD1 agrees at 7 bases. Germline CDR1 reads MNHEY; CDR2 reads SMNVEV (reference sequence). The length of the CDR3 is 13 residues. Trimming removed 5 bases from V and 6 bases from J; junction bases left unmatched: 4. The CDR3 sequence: CASSQTGTNIQYF. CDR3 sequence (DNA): TGTGCCAGCAGTCAGACAGGGACAAACATTCAGTACTTC.

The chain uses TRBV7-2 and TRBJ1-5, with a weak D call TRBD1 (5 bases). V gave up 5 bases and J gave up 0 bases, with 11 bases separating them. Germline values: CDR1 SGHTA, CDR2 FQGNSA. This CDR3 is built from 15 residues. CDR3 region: CASSPRGGSNQPQHF. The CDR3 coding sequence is TGTGCCAGCAGCCCCCGGGGGGGTAGCAATCAGCCCCAGCATTTT.

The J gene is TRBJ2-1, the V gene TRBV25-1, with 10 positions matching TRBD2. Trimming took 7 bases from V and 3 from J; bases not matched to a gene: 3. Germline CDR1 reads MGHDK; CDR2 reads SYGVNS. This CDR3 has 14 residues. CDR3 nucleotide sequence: TGTGCCAGCACTATAGCGGGAGGCTACAATGAGCAGTTCTTC. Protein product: CASTIAGGYNEQFF.

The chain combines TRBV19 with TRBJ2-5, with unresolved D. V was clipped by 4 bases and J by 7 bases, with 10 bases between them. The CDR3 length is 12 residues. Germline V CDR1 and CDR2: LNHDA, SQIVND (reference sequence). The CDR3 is CASSTTVGTQYF. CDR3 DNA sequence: TGTGCCAGTAGTACGACCGTGGGGACCCAGTACTTC.

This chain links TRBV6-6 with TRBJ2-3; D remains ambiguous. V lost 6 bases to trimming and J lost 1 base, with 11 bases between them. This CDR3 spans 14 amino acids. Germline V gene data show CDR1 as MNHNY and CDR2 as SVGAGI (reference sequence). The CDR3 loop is CASRGATGTDTQYF. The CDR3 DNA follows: TGTGCCAGCAGGGGTGCGACCGGCACAGATACGCAGTATTTT.

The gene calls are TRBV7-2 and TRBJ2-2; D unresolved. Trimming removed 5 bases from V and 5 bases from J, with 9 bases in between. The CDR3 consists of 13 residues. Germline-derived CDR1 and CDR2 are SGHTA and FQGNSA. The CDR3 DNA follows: TGTGCCAGCAGCAGCTATCTAACCGGGGAGCTGTTTTTT. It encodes CASSSYLTGELFF.

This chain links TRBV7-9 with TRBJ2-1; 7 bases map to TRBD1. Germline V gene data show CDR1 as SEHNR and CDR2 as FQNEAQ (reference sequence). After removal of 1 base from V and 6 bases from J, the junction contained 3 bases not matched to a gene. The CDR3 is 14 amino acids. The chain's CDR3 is CASSLVRDSNEQFF. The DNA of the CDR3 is TGTGCCAGCAGCTTAGTCAGGGACAGCAATGAGCAGTTCTTC.

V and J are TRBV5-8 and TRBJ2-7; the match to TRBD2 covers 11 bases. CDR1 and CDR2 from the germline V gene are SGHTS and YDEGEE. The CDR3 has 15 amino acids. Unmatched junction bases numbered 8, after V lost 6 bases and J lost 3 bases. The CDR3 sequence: CASTRGLAGGYEQYF. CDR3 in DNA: TGTGCCAGCACGCGCGGGCTAGCGGGGGGCTACGAGCAGTACTTC.

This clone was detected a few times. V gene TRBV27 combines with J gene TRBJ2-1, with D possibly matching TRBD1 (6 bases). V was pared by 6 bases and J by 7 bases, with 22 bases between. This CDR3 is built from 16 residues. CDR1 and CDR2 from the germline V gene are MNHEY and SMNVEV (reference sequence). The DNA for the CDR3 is TGTGCCAGCAGAAAAACCGACGGGACAAATATTAATGAGCAGTTCTTC. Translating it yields CASRKTDGTNINEQFF.